This TCR beta chain was captured in a study of T cells after yellow fever vaccination. Study-level results: From the bulk population, abundant clonotypes could contaminate and appear within FACS-sorted repertoires. Booster samples showed a return of most primary-vaccination clones (about 97% CD4, 88% CD8). Peaking faster, on day 5 versus 15, the secondary response was nonetheless weaker.

The CDR3 consists of 16 residues. V was trimmed by 1 base and J by 2 bases, leaving 15 bases between them. The germline CDR1 and CDR2 sequences are LGHDT and YNNKEL (reference sequence). Remarks on this clonotype: The antigen is undetermined.

Production of TCR cDNA was by 5'RACE template switching, which also added a universal primer site and UMIs. Each CDR3 protein gets one entry after TCRdb re-called the 5' RACE reads with MiXCR. The sample has some 350,000 distinct CDR3 sequences, 8.7% seen once. The V call is TRBV3-1, the J call TRBJ2-7, with D perhaps given as TRBD1 or TRBD2 (5 bases each). The TCR originated in a man aged 18 to 29 who received the YFV17D yellow fever vaccine. The sequences come from PBMCs, collected on the day of the first yellow fever vaccination. The CDR3 here is CASSQVPGTGTYEQYF. DNA for the CDR3: TGTGCCAGCAGCCAAGTCCCCGGGACGGGAACCTACGAGCAGTACTTC.